This T cell receptor (beta chain) comes out of a study of early T cells in non-severe SARS-CoV-2 infection. Germline V gives CDR1 SGHVS, CDR2 FNYEAQ. CDR3 length: 14 amino acids. V gave up 2 bases and J gave up 9 bases; unmatched junction bases: 6. In TCRdb, the 5' RACE reads were re-called with MiXCR into one record per CDR3 protein. The sample carries over 45,000 distinct CDR3 sequences, around 15% recorded once. The source material was whole blood, sampled at baseline. The source of this sequence is an adult who was a healthcare worker with PCR-confirmed SARS-CoV-2 infection or an uninfected control (not recorded which). The genes are TRBV7-6 and TRBJ2-1; 8 bases map to TRBD2. CDR3 DNA: TGTGCCAGCAGCTTATTCGCGGGGGGACCTGAGCAGTTCTTC. It is translated as CASSLFAGGPEQFF.